This TCR beta chain derives from a study of T cell changes during pregnancy in multiple sclerosis. TCRdb's copy holds only in-frame clones and misses some; the assay was immunoSEQ multiplex PCR. The profile covers about 11,000 clones, with 90% to 95% appearing a single time and approximately 0.3% taken by the ten largest. This specimen consisted of CD4+ T cells from peripheral blood mononuclear cells, obtained before pregnancy. The sequence was obtained from a female donor with multiple sclerosis, enrolled in a pregnancy study.

CDR3 amino acids: CASSQATIRRGLEKLFF. CDR3 nucleotides: TGCGCCAGCAGCCAAGCTACAATTCGGAGGGGCCTTGAAAAACTGTTTTTT. This chain links TRBV4-1 with TRBJ1-4, with a possible D match to TRBD1 (5 bases). The ends were cut back, 1 base at V and 7 bases at J, with 19 bases in the middle. The CDR3 consists of 17 residues. The germline CDR1 and CDR2 sequences are MGHRA and YSYEKL.